One sample yielded the 9 T cell receptor beta chains listed below, sequenced in a study of radiation and T cells in renal cell carcinoma. This table comes from immunoSEQ multiplex PCR, and its TCRdb copy is limited to in-frame clones, with some not included. The sample holds under 20,000 clones, around 63% seen once. Treatment specified: 15 Gy SBRT to primary tumor, nephrectomy 4 weeks later. Sequenced here: tumor tissue, sampled from a patient whose treatment included radiotherapy and nephrectomy. These receptors originate from a woman in her seventies with renal cell carcinoma.

The chain joins TRBV5-6 to TRBJ2-2; D might be TRBD1 or TRBD2, each matching 6 bases. This CDR3 contains 16 residues. V lost 4 bases and J lost 4, with 17 bases in between. Germline lookup yields CDR1 SGHDT and CDR2 YYEEEE. The CDR3 sequence: CASSVLGGASTGELFF. CDR3 DNA sequence: TGTGCCAGCAGCGTGCTCGGGGGCGCGAGCACCGGGGAGCTGTTTTTT.

The gene calls are TRBV14 and TRBJ2-2; D call uncertain. V lost 4 bases and J 2 bases, leaving 11 bases between the germline ends. The CDR3 spans 15 residues. Looked up from germline, CDR1 is SGHDN and CDR2 is FVKESK. CDR3 coding DNA: TGTGCCAGCAGCCTGGGTCTTATTAACACCGGGGAGCTGTTTTTT. Its protein product is CASSLGLINTGELFF. The whole variable domain, remainder taken from reference TRBV14 and TRBJ2-2, is EAGVTQFPSHSVIEKGQTVTLRCDPISGHDNLYWYRRVMGKEIKFLLHFVKESKQDESGMPNNRFLAERTGGTYSTLKVQPAELEDSGVYFCASSLGLINTGELFFGEGSRLTVL.

The chain carries TRBV15 and TRBJ2-3, with 8 positions matching TRBD2. CDR3 length: 15 residues. The germline V gene encodes CDR1 LNHNV and CDR2 YYDKDF (reference sequence). The junction had 1 base not matched to a gene; V was cut back by 0 bases and J by 2 bases. The CDR3 region is CATSRERGATDTQYF. The CDR3 nucleotides read TGTGCCACCAGCAGAGAGCGGGGGGCCACAGATACGCAGTATTTT.

V gene TRBV10-3 combines with J gene TRBJ1-2; D is ambiguous. The CDR3 is made up of 12 amino acids. CDR1 is ENHRY, CDR2 SYGVKD, per germline. The germline V and J ends were trimmed by 6 bases and 8 bases, with 13 bases remaining between them. CDR3 sequence: CAIRAPEEGYTF. The CDR3 DNA follows: TGTGCCATCAGGGCACCAGAGGAGGGCTACACCTTC.

In its sample, this clone was seen a few times. The V and J genes are TRBV6-4 and TRBJ1-5; TRBD1 matches at 7 bases. This CDR3 spans 14 amino acids. The germline V gene encodes CDR1 MRHNA and CDR2 SNTAGT. V lost 2 bases, J lost 7 bases, and 5 bases stayed unmatched. The CDR3 protein is CASSDGQGGQPQHF. CDR3 DNA: TGTGCCAGCAGTGACGGGCAGGGGGGACAGCCCCAGCATTTT.

This clone showed up just a few times. This rearrangement joins TRBV19 to TRBJ1-1, with TRBD1 identical over 10 bases. Germline CDR1 LNHDA, CDR2 SQIVND (reference sequence). V trimming: 5 bases; J trimming: 5 bases; junction bases outside the gene matches: 17. The CDR3 is 18 amino acids. The chain's CDR3 is CASSLYSRDRGGRTEAFF. In nucleotides, the CDR3 is TGTGCCAGTAGTCTTTACTCCCGGGACAGGGGTGGGAGGACTGAAGCTTTCTTT.

J is TRBJ1-6 and V is TRBV28; 8 bases line up with TRBD1. The CDR3 extends over 14 amino acids. The germline V gene has CDR1 MDHEN and CDR2 SYDVKM. The trim removed 5 bases at V and 11 bases at J, leaving 8 bases unmatched. The CDR3: CASSKRTGYAPLHF. In DNA form, the CDR3 reads TGTGCCAGCAGTAAACGGACAGGGTACGCACCCCTCCACTTT.

This clone was counted only a few times. The chain employs TRBV4-1 and TRBJ2-3, with a weak D call TRBD2 (6 bases). This CDR3 has 17 residues. Germline assignment: CDR1 MGHRA and CDR2 YSYEKL. The germline V and J ends were trimmed by 0 bases and 0 bases, with 13 bases remaining between them. Here the CDR3 reads CASSQERLATSTDTQYF. CDR3 DNA: TGCGCCAGCAGCCAAGAAAGGCTAGCGACTAGCACAGATACGCAGTATTTT.

CDR3 in amino acids: CASNIRALGTFF. Here the CDR3 DNA reads TGTGCCAGCAATATCCGGGCCCTCGGAACTTTCTTT. The rearrangement uses TRBV28 and TRBJ1-1; D is ambiguous. CDR1 and CDR2 (germline): MDHEN, SYDVKM. Trimming stripped 7 bases from V and 12 bases from J, with 18 bases between. This CDR3 has 12 amino acids.